This TCR beta chain was observed in a study of OX40 agonist ivuxolimab in advanced cancers. Study summary: Patients were treated with ivuxolimab, an agonistic anti-OX40 (CD134) antibody. Two cutaneous melanoma patients and one hepatocellular carcinoma patient, three in all, had partial responses. Averaging roughly 60 years in age, with a range of about 23 to 90, the cohort was approximately 87% male. Study findings and constraints: CD8+ T cells were the subset that, on average, had more expanded clones than CD4+.

TCRdb keeps only in-frame clones here, not all; method: immunoSEQ multiplex PCR. The sample includes some 100,000 clones, 90% of them seen just once. As concerns this clone: What it recognizes is unknown.

The CDR3 length is 13 residues. With 0 bases removed from V and 9 bases from J, the gap between germline ends came to 9 bases. Germline V gene data show CDR1 as ENHRY and CDR2 as SYGVKD. The sample here was CD4+ or CD8+ T cells sorted from blood, taken in a trial of the OX40 agonist ivuxolimab. The TCR sequence derives from an adult with an advanced solid tumor such as melanoma, head and neck, liver or kidney cancer. The V gene is TRBV10-3, the J gene TRBJ2-1; D remains ambiguous. CDR3 nucleotide sequence: TGTGCCATCAGTGAGTCGAAGTCGGGTGAGCAGTTCTTC. It encodes CAISESKSGEQFF.